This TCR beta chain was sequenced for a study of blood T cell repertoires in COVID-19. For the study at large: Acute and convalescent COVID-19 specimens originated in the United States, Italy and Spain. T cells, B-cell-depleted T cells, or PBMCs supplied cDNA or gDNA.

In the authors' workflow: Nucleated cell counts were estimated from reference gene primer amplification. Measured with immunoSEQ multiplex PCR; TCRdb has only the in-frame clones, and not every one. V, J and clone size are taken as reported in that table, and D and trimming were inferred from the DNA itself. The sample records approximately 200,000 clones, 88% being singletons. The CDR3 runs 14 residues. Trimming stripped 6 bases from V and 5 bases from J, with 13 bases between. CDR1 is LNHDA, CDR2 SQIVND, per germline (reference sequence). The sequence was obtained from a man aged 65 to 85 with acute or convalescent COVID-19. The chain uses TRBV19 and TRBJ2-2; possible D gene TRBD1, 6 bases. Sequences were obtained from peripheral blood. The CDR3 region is CASSLQGITGELFF. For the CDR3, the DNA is TGTGCCAGTAGCTTACAGGGAATAACCGGGGAGCTGTTTTTT.